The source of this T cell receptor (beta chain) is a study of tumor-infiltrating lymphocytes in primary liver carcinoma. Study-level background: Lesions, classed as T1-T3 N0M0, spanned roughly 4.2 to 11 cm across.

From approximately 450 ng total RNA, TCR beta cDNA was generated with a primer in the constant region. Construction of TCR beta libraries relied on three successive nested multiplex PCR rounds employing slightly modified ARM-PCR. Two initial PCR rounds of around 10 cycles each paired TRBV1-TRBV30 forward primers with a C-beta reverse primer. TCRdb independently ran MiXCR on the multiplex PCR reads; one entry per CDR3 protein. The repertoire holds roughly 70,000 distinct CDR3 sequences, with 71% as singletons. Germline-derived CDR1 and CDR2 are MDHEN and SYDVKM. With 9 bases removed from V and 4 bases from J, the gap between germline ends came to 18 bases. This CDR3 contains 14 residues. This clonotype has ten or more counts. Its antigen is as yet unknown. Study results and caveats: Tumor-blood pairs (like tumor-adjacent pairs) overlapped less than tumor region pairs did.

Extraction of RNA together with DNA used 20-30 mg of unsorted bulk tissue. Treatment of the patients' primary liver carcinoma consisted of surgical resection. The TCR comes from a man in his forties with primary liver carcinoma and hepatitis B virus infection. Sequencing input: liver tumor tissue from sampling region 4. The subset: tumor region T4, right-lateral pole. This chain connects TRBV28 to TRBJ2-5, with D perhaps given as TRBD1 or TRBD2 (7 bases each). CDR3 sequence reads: CASTPGGGRETQYF. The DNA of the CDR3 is TGTGCCAGTACCCCAGGGGGGGGACGAGAGACCCAGTACTTC.